The 4 T cell receptor beta chains below come from one sample, sequenced in a study of shared clonotypes between healthy human individuals. Some clones are missing from TCRdb's copy, which holds only in-frame ones; the method was immunoSEQ multiplex PCR. This table has about 1,900,000 clones, approximately 94% appearing once. Terminally differentiated effector memory CD45RA+ cells were left out of the naive CD8 fraction, which was CD45RO-negative and positively selected for CCR7. The specimen sequenced was naive CD8+ T cells sorted from blood. These receptors all come from a young man in good health.

CDR3 sequence (DNA): TGCAGCGTTGAAGATCTGACAGGGGAGCAGTTCTTC. Its translation is CSVEDLTGEQFF. This chain links TRBV29-1 with TRBJ2-1; 7 bases align to TRBD1. CDR3 length: 12 residues. Trimming cost V 0 bases and J 10 bases; bases outside gene matches: 3. Germline CDR1 is SQVTM and CDR2 is ANQGSEA.

With respect to this clone: The same CDR3 arises from other DNA sequences in this sample as well. The chain joins TRBV19 to TRBJ2-7; no firm D call. V lost 1 base and J lost 3, with 7 bases in between. Looked up from germline, CDR1 is LNHDA and CDR2 is SQIVND (reference sequence). The CDR3 extends over 13 amino acids. This CDR3 is CASSIGLDYEQYF. DNA of the CDR3: TGTGCCAGTAGTATAGGTCTTGACTACGAGCAGTACTTC.

The V call is TRBV4-3, the J call TRBJ2-6; D assignment may be TRBD1 or TRBD2 (6 bases each). Trimming took off 0 bases at V and 1 base at J, with 13 bases between the two ends. The CDR3 loop spans 18 amino acids. CDR1 is LGHNA, CDR2 YSLEER, per germline. DNA for the CDR3: TGCGCCAGCAGCCAAGAATCCAGGGGAGGTTCTGGGGCCAACGTCCTGACTTTC. It specifies CASSQESRGGSGANVLTF.

The V call is TRBV2, the J call TRBJ2-2; the D gene is possibly TRBD2 (5 bases). The CDR3 consists of 16 residues. CDR1 and CDR2 from the germline V gene are SNHLY and FYNNEI. V gave up 3 bases and J gave up 5 bases, with 16 bases separating them. DNA of the CDR3: TGTGCCAGCAGTGAGGAGGTCACCTTGGGGACCGGGGAGCTGTTTTTT. Residues: CASSEEVTLGTGELFF.